The TCR beta chain described here comes from a study of T cell changes during pregnancy in multiple sclerosis. Profiling relied on immunoSEQ multiplex PCR, and the TCRdb table lists in-frame clones only, not all of them. The sample has fewer than 75,000 clones, roughly 90% seen once; the top ten hold about 5.8%. This clonotype was sampled from a female donor with multiple sclerosis, enrolled in a pregnancy study. The sequences come from CD8+ T cells from peripheral blood mononuclear cells, collected before pregnancy.

CDR3 bases: TGTGCCACCAGCGGGGCGAACACTGAAGCTTTCTTT. Its translation: CATSGANTEAFF. The rearrangement uses TRBV15 and TRBJ1-1, with D maybe TRBD1 (5 bases). Germline lookup yields CDR1 LNHNV and CDR2 YYDKDF (reference sequence). The CDR3 has 12 amino acids. The V and J ends lost 5 bases and 1 base respectively, with 5 bases between them.